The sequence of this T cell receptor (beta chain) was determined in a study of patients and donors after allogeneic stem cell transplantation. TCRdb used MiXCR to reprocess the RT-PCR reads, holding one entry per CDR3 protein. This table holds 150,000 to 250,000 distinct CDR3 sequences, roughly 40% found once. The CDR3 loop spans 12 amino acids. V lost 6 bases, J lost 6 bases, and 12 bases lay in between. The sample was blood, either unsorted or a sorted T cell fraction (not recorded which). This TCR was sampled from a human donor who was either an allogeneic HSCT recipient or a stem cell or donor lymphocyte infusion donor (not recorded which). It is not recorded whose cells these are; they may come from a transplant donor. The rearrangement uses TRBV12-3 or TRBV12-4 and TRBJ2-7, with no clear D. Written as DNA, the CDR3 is TGTGCCAGCAGCCCTGGACCGGCCGAGCAGTACTTC. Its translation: CASSPGPAEQYF.